This T cell receptor beta chain was sequenced in a study of CD8 T cells in ankylosing spondylitis. Study-wide results and limits: Matched ankylosing spondylitis synovial fluid reportedly contained a significantly enriched population of disease-linked clones. With a CD8+ phenotype, disease-linked clones were relatively rare in peripheral blood. A motif in TCR beta, a set of roughly eight highly homologous variants, appeared characteristic of ankylosing spondylitis blood.

Using quantitative 5'-RACE with molecular barcodes, the authors made TCR beta libraries. TCRdb independently ran MiXCR on the 5' RACE reads; one entry per CDR3 protein. This sample carries 180,000 or so distinct CDR3 sequences, 11% of them seen once, and the ten largest clones take roughly 28%. This clonotype appeared a few times. Its antigen is not known. Trimming took 4 bases from V and 6 from J, leaving 18 bases between them. This CDR3 has 15 amino acids. CDR1 and CDR2 from the germline V gene are LGHDT and YNNKEL (reference sequence). The sequenced sample was blood, either unsorted or a sorted T cell fraction (not recorded which). The rearrangement joins TRBV3-1 to TRBJ1-1; the D gene is possibly TRBD1 (6 bases). The TCR sequence derives from a male donor with ankylosing spondylitis or in good health (not recorded which). For the CDR3, the DNA is TGTGCCAGCAGCCCCCACGGGGGGGCGGGGGCTGAAGCTTTCTTT. It translates to CASSPHGGAGAEAFF.